A single T cell receptor beta chain is shown here with its context. Germline loops: CDR1 MNHEY, CDR2 SMNVEV (reference sequence). This CDR3 spans 14 amino acids. The J segment lost 4 bases and the V segment lost 5 bases, leaving 6 bases of the junction unmatched. This sample is drawn from a study of human T cells and chemical hapten exposure. Time point denoted: patch test 1, 2 weeks after DPC sensitization. Treatment of the sample: therapeutic diphenylcyclopropenone sensitization with weekly scalp DPC. In TCRdb, the RACE reads were re-called with MiXCR into one record per CDR3 protein. Among 85,000 or so distinct CDR3 sequences, roughly 10% were seen once, and the ten largest hold 4% to 5%.

This specimen consisted of whole blood, obtained in connection with sensitization to the hapten diphenylcyclopropenone (DPC). The chain has TRBV27 and TRBJ2-5; TRBD2 aligns across 8 bases. The clonotype was recovered from a woman aged 45-60 years with alopecia areata. Some clones in this sample may be carry-over from other donors' samples. The CDR3 loop is CASSVTSAPETQYF. For the CDR3, the DNA is TGTGCCAGCAGTGTGACTAGCGCCCCAGAGACCCAGTACTTC.